This T cell receptor beta chain was obtained from a study of blood T cell repertoires in COVID-19. Germline values: CDR1 SQVTM, CDR2 ANQGSEA. V lost 3 bases and J lost 0; bases outside the gene matches: 1. This CDR3 region has 15 residues. Assay used: immunoSEQ multiplex PCR; TCRdb lists only in-frame clones, some missing. The sample lists around 150,000 clones; approximately 79% were seen once. The genes are TRBV29-1 and TRBJ2-1; TRBD2 agrees at 11 bases. The receptor's source is a man over 45 who had recovered from COVID-19. The source material was PBMCs or T cells enriched from blood (not recorded which). The CDR3 DNA is TGCAGCGTTGATGGACTAGCGGGCTCCTACAATGAGCAGTTCTTC. It is translated as CSVDGLAGSYNEQFF.